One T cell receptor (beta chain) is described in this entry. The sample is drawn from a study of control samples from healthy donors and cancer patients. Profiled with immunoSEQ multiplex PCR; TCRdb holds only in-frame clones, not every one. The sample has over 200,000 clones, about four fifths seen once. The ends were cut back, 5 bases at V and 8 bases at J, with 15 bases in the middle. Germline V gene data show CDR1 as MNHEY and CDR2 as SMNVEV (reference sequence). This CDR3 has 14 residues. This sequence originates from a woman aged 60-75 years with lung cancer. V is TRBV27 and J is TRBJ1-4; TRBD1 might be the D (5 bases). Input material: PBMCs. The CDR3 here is CASSPLGGREKLFF. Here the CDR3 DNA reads TGTGCCAGCAGTCCGTTGGGGGGAAGGGAAAAACTGTTTTTT.